These 21 T cell receptor beta chains were sequenced from one sample in a study of neurological immune-mediated disorders. TCRdb itself ran the 5' RACE reads through MiXCR, one entry per CDR3 protein. The sample records 55,000 to 75,000 distinct CDR3 sequences, around 5.2% being singletons. Specimen: PBMCs. Source of these receptors: a woman aged 25 to 45 with multiple sclerosis.

At least ten counts were recorded for this clonotype. An end of the junction differs from the germline gene, which may be a read error. In DNA form, the CDR3 reads TGTGCCAGCTCCCAGAGAAGGGAGTACGCGAATCAGCCCCAGAATTTT. As protein: CASSQRREYANQPQNF. The chain links TRBV18 to TRBJ1-5; no clear D. Germline V gene data show CDR1 as KGHSH and CDR2 as LQKENI. The CDR3 sequence is 16 residues long.

In this sample, this clonotype turned up many times. One end of the junction does not line up with germline, which may come from a read error. The chain recombines TRBV6-5 with TRBJ1-5, with D hard to call. The germline CDR1 and CDR2 sequences are MNHEY and SVGAGI. This CDR3 has 13 residues. The CDR3 spells CASSNLKNQPQNF. The CDR3 DNA sequence: TGTGCCAGCAGTAACCTAAAAAATCAGCCCCAGAATTTT.

This clonotype was counted ten times or more. At one boundary the junction diverges from the germline segment, which might be a read error. The V and J genes are TRBV9 and TRBJ1-6; no firm D call. The CDR3 is 14 amino acids. Looked up from germline, CDR1 is SGDLS and CDR2 is YYNGEE. The chain's CDR3 is CASSVSDINSPLNF. The CDR3 DNA sequence: TGTGCCAGCAGCGTAAGTGACATTAATTCACCCCTCAACTTT.

This clonotype was counted at least ten times. The rearrangement links TRBV20-1 to TRBJ1-4, with D hard to call. This CDR3 is built from 15 residues. Trimming removed 2 bases from V and 7 bases from J, with 17 bases in between. Germline-derived CDR1 and CDR2 are DFQATT and SNEGSKA (reference sequence). DNA for the CDR3: TGCAGTGCTAGAAGGTCGTCCGCGGAATCTGAAAAACTGTTTTTT. Protein sequence: CSARRSSAESEKLFF.

The V call is TRBV20-1, the J call TRBJ2-7; possibly TRBD1 for D (8 bases). Deletions cut 8 bases from V and 4 bases from J, with 18 bases between. The germline V gene has CDR1 DFQATT and CDR2 SNEGSKA (reference sequence). The CDR3 loop spans 13 amino acids. The CDR3 loop reads CSTTGGVGYEQYF. The DNA for the CDR3 is TGCAGTACCACAGGGGGGGTCGGTTACGAGCAGTACTTC.

This clonotype was counted at least ten times. V is TRBV7-8 and J is TRBJ2-7, with TRBD2 as a possible D gene (5 bases). The length of the CDR3 is 15 residues. V was shortened by 5 bases and J by 3 bases, with 17 bases between the two germline ends. Germline V lookup: CDR1 SGHVS, CDR2 FQNEAQ. CDR3 loop: CASSQPGDFGYEQYF. The CDR3 DNA reads as TGTGCCAGCAGCCAGCCCGGGGATTTTGGCTACGAGCAGTACTTC.

Ten or more counts support this clonotype. The chain has TRBV15 and TRBJ2-5, with D unresolved. The CDR3 runs to 16 residues. Germline CDR1 LNHNV, CDR2 YYDKDF (reference sequence). Trimming removed 0 bases at V and 2 bases at J, with 13 bases between. CDR3 sequence reads: CATSRDQSPLQETQYF. CDR3 nucleotide sequence: TGTGCCACCAGCAGAGATCAATCCCCATTACAAGAGACCCAGTACTTC.

This clonotype occurred many times. The rearrangement links TRBV12-3 or TRBV12-4 to TRBJ1-1, with D possibly being TRBD1 (6 bases). CDR3 length equals 13 residues. Trimming shortened V by 5 bases and J by 4 bases, and 11 bases separated the two germline ends. The CDR3 DNA is TGTGCCAGCAGTCATGGAGGGGGCACTGAAGCTTTCTTT. This encodes CASSHGGGTEAFF.

This clonotype was observed many times. This sequence joins TRBV6-5 and TRBJ2-1, with TRBD2 identical over 8 bases. Germline V gene sequence: CDR1 MNHEY, CDR2 SVGAGI. V lost 8 bases to trimming and J lost 0 bases; unmatched junction nucleotides: 6. This CDR3 region has 15 residues. The chain's CDR3 is CASGGGGLSYNEQFF. The CDR3 region has the DNA TGTGCCAGCGGCGGCGGGGGGCTCTCCTACAATGAGCAGTTCTTC.

The chain links TRBV6-5 to TRBJ2-1; D uncertain. V was cut by 0 bases and J by 8 bases, with 8 bases left in between. Germline V gene lookup returns CDR1 MNHEY and CDR2 SVGAGI. The CDR3 spans 13 residues. The CDR3 nucleotides are TGTGCCAGCAGTTACTCGCCCCAGTATGAGCAGTTCTTC. It translates to CASSYSPQYEQFF.

This clonotype was counted ten times or more. The chain couples TRBV20-1 to TRBJ2-3; 9 nucleotides agree with TRBD2. Trimming removed 1 base from V and 4 bases from J; junction bases left unmatched: 6. The CDR3 loop spans 15 amino acids. CDR1 is DFQATT, CDR2 SNEGSKA, per germline (reference sequence). The CDR3 DNA sequence: TGCAGTGCTAGAGGGGAGCGGGGGGCGCCAGATACGCAGTATTTT. It specifies CSARGERGAPDTQYF.

This clonotype has a count of ten or more. This chain links TRBV28 with TRBJ2-5, with 10 positions matching TRBD2. Germline V gives CDR1 MDHEN, CDR2 SYDVKM. V lost 4 bases and J lost 7; bases outside the gene matches: 9. The CDR3 extends over 15 amino acids. The CDR3 nucleotides read TGTGCCAGCAGTTCTAGCGGGGGCCGGTCGAGGACCCAGTACTTC. Amino acid sequence: CASSSSGGRSRTQYF.

This clonotype was observed many times. The DNA for the CDR3 is TGTGCCAGCGGGACTAGCGGAAATGAGCAGTTCTTC. Its translation is CASGTSGNEQFF. The rearrangement joins TRBV11-3 to TRBJ2-1, with 11 bases lining up with TRBD2. CDR3 length equals 12 residues. The ends lost 8 bases at V and 7 bases at J; junction bases unmatched: 1. The germline CDR1 and CDR2 sequences are SGHNT and YENEEA.

The rearrangement joins TRBV6-1 to TRBJ1-1; no clear D gene. Trimming left V 6 bases short and J 4 bases short, with 15 bases between. Per germline, CDR1 MNHNS and CDR2 SASEGT. The CDR3 is 14 residues long. The CDR3 DNA follows: TGTGCCAGCAGCTCCAGAAAGCAAGGCACTGAAGCTTTCTTT. Residues: CASSSRKQGTEAFF.

The sample holds many counts of this clonotype. The junction does not match germline at one end; this may be a read error. The chain is built from TRBV20-1 and TRBJ1-6; D may be TRBD1 (5 bases). Germline assignment: CDR1 DFQATT and CDR2 SNEGSKA (reference sequence). CDR3 size: 16 residues. The DNA of the CDR3 is TGCAGTGCTAGACCCTTCGGACGGGAAGGGGATTCACCCCTCAACTTT. Its protein is CSARPFGREGDSPLNF.

The V gene is TRBV12-3 or TRBV12-4, the J gene TRBJ2-3; D ambiguous. The CDR3 is 14 amino acids. Trimming pared 3 bases from V and 0 bases from J, leaving 7 bases between. CDR3: CASSFGNSTDTQYF. The CDR3, as DNA: TGTGCCAGCAGTTTCGGCAATAGCACAGATACGCAGTATTTT.

This clonotype was observed at least ten times. The V gene is TRBV5-1, the J gene TRBJ2-5, with TRBD2 matching 8 bases. CDR1 SGHRS and CDR2 YFSETQ come from the germline V gene. V lost 6 bases to trimming and J lost 5 bases; unmatched junction nucleotides: 9. CDR3 length: 14 amino acids. The DNA for the CDR3 is TGCGCCAGCAACCCCGCGGGGGGCGAGGAGACCCAGTACTTC. This sequence encodes CASNPAGGEETQYF.

This clonotype was recorded many times. The chain carries TRBV6-5 and TRBJ2-2, with unresolved D. Germline V CDR1 and CDR2: MNHEY, SVGAGI. The CDR3 has 16 residues. Trimming removed 6 bases at V and 5 bases at J, with 19 bases between. CDR3 nucleotides: TGTGCCAGCAGCCCAACGTCTGGGGAAGAGACCGGGGAGCTGTTTTTT. Amino acid sequence: CASSPTSGEETGELFF.

There are many counts of this clonotype. The CDR3 bases are TGCAGTGCTAGCGTGGGGGACAGGAGCGAAAAACTGTTTTTT. Translation gives CSASVGDRSEKLFF. V gene TRBV20-1 combines with J gene TRBJ1-4, with 8 bases fitting TRBD1. The CDR3 is 14 residues long. Per germline, CDR1 DFQATT and CDR2 SNEGSKA (reference sequence). Losses at the gene ends were 3 bases for V and 8 bases for J; bases not matched to a gene: 8.

This clonotype was picked up many times. The chain recombines TRBV12-3 or TRBV12-4 with TRBJ2-1, with TRBD2 as a possible D gene (6 bases). Trimming left V 2 bases short and J 15 bases short, with 11 bases between. The length of the CDR3 is 11 residues. CDR3 sequence reads: CASSLLGLLFF. CDR3 nucleotides: TGTGCCAGCAGTTTATTGGGACTCCTGTTCTTC.

In this sample, this clonotype turned up many times. CDR3 region: CASSQDLSYGTQYF. CDR3 in DNA: TGTGCCAGCAGCCAAGACCTATCTTACGGGACCCAGTACTTC. This chain joins TRBV3-1 and TRBJ2-5; D remains unclear. The germline gives CDR1 LGHDT, CDR2 YNNKEL (reference sequence). V lost 0 bases to trimming and J lost 7 bases, with 12 bases between them. This CDR3 has 14 residues.